This T cell receptor beta chain was retrieved from a study of shared clonotypes between healthy human individuals. General study points: Larger estimated richness was generally seen in naive subsets than in memory subsets. Shared clonotypes across all four donors exceeded non-shared ones in generation probability.

The CDR3 has 15 amino acids. The J segment lost 4 bases and the V segment lost 3 bases, leaving 6 bases of the junction unmatched. Germline CDR1 reads SNHLY; CDR2 reads FYNNEI. TCRdb's copy holds only in-frame clones and misses some; the assay was immunoSEQ multiplex PCR. The data hold about 2.4 million clones, with 93% observed a single time. In regard to this clone: Its antigen remains unidentified.

Naive CD45RA+ and memory CD45RA-negative subsets were split from CD4+ cells. Sequencing input: naive CD4+ T cells from PBMCs. Subset indicated: CD45RA+ positively selected. The clonotype comes from a man aged 18 to 29 in good health. Some clones in this sample may be carry-over from other donors' samples. The gene calls are TRBV2 and TRBJ2-4; 7 bases fit TRBD2. The CDR3 coding sequence is TGTGCCAGCAGTGACGCGACTAGCAGAAAAAACATTCAGTACTTC. Translating gives CASSDATSRKNIQYF.